The rows below give T cell receptor beta chains drawn from one sample of a study of cytomegalovirus exposure and HLA in healthy donors. Data came from immunoSEQ multiplex PCR; TCRdb stores just in-frame clones and leaves some out. The data contain around 120,000 clones, about 80% of them seen just once; the ten biggest clones take up roughly 4%. Sequences were obtained from PBMCs. The receptors derive from a woman aged 40 to 50 in good health and CMV-seronegative. CDR3s include the opening cysteine and the closing phenylalanine or tryptophan. The D gene is left open where the match is weak. A clone size is listed for some rows: how often the clone was seen (once, few, many), or a class if it is expanded.

J: TRBJ1-5
D: TRBD1
V: TRBV15
size: once
DNA: TGTGCCACCAGCAGAGTTCAAGGGACAGGGAATCAGCCCCAGCATTTT
CDR3: CATSRVQGTGNQPQHF

J: TRBJ1-4
D: TRBD1
V: TRBV5-1
size: NA
DNA: TGCGCCAGCAGCTTGCAACAGGGGAATGAAAAACTGTTTTTT
CDR3: CASSLQQGNEKLFF

J: TRBJ2-3
D: TRBD1
V: TRBV5-4
size: NA
DNA: TGTGCCAGCAGCTTACAGGGGTATGTCGATACGCAGTATTTT
CDR3: CASSLQGYVDTQYF

J: TRBJ1-5
D: NA
V: TRBV5-1
size: NA
DNA: TGCGCCAGCAGCTTGGGTCAGAACAATCAGCCCCAGCATTTT
CDR3: CASSLGQNNQPQHF

J: TRBJ2-1
D: NA
V: TRBV5-1
size: NA
DNA: TGCGCCAGCAGCTTTAGTTCAGGGGATTCTAACGGGAATGAGCAGTTCTTC
CDR3: CASSFSSGDSNGNEQFF

J: TRBJ1-1
D: NA
V: TRBV19
size: NA
DNA: TGTGCCAGTAGTATCCGCGCGGGAAACACTGAAGCTTTCTTT
CDR3: CASSIRAGNTEAFF

J: TRBJ2-1
D: NA
V: TRBV7-8
size: few
DNA: TGTGCCAGCAGCTTAGGGGGGCCCTACAATGAGCAGTTCTTC
CDR3: CASSLGGPYNEQFF

J: TRBJ2-7
D: TRBD1
V: TRBV27
size: NA
DNA: TGTGCCAGCAGCCCGGACAGGATCCGGAACTACGAGCAGTACTTC
CDR3: CASSPDRIRNYEQYF

J: TRBJ1-2
D: NA
V: TRBV4-2
size: NA
DNA: TGTGCCAGCAGCCAATACAGAGAGATGGACTACACCTTC
CDR3: CASSQYREMDYTF

J: TRBJ2-1
D: TRBD2
V: TRBV10-3
size: NA
DNA: TGTGCCATCAGTGACGCCCCGGGACTAACTCCCGAGGAGCAGTTCTTC
CDR3: CAISDAPGLTPEEQFF

J: TRBJ1-3
D: TRBD1
V: TRBV2
size: few
DNA: TGTGCCAGCACACTGGGTGCAGGACAGGGTCCAAGCTCTGGAAACACCATATATTTT
CDR3: CASTLGAGQGPSSGNTIYF

J: TRBJ2-1
D: TRBD2
V: TRBV6-1
size: NA
DNA: TGTGCCAGCATATCTAGCGGCGATGAGCAGTTCTTC
CDR3: CASISSGDEQFF

J: TRBJ2-2
D: TRBD1
V: TRBV7-9
size: NA
DNA: TGTGCCAGCAGCCTACAGGGGTCCGGGGAGCTGTTTTTT
CDR3: CASSLQGSGELFF

J: TRBJ1-3
D: NA
V: TRBV6-1
size: NA
DNA: TGTGCCTCTGGGGTGGGGGCCTACGGAAACACCATATATTTT
CDR3: CASGVGAYGNTIYF

J: TRBJ2-7
D: TRBD2
V: TRBV28
size: NA
DNA: TGTGCCAGCGGGACTAGCGGGAGTGGGGGTCTGGACGAGCAGTACTTC
CDR3: CASGTSGSGGLDEQYF

J: TRBJ1-1
D: NA
V: TRBV6-1
size: once
DNA: TGTGCCAGCAGTGAACTAGGTCCGAACACTGAAGCTTTCTTT
CDR3: CASSELGPNTEAFF

J: TRBJ1-5
D: TRBD1
V: TRBV5-5
size: NA
DNA: TGTGCCAGCAGCTGGACAGGAGATAGCAATCAGCCCCAGCATTTT
CDR3: CASSWTGDSNQPQHF

J: TRBJ2-7
D: NA
V: TRBV5-6
size: NA
DNA: TGTGCCAGCAGCCGACAGCTATCCACGTATGGCTCCTACGAGCAGTACTTC
CDR3: CASSRQLSTYGSYEQYF

J: TRBJ1-3
D: TRBD1
V: TRBV5-1
size: NA
DNA: TGCGCCAGCAGCGCCTATGGGGACAGCTCTGGAAACACCATATATTTT
CDR3: CASSAYGDSSGNTIYF

J: TRBJ1-6
D: TRBD1
V: TRBV6-1
size: few
DNA: TGTGCCAGCAGTGATGCCCAGAGGACAGGGGGCATGTCACCCCTCCACTTT
CDR3: CASSDAQRTGGMSPLHF

J: TRBJ2-7
D: NA
V: TRBV21-1
size: few
DNA: TGTGCCAGCAGCAAAGACGGGACTAGCGGGAGGGTCTCCTACGAGCAGTACTTC
CDR3: CASSKDGTSGRVSYEQYF

J: TRBJ1-2
D: TRBD1
V: TRBV4-3
size: NA
DNA: TGCGCCAGCAGCCAAGAGCTCCGGGACAGGGACCACACCTTC
CDR3: CASSQELRDRDHTF

J: TRBJ2-3
D: TRBD2
V: TRBV4-2
size: once
DNA: TGTGCCAGCAGCCAAGCAGGGACTAGCGGGAGGAATACGCAGTATTTT
CDR3: CASSQAGTSGRNTQYF

J: TRBJ1-1
D: NA
V: TRBV9
size: few
DNA: TGTGCCAGCAGCGGCGGAGGGAGGAACACTGAAGCTTTCTTT
CDR3: CASSGGGRNTEAFF

J: TRBJ1-4
D: NA
V: TRBV15
size: NA
DNA: TGTGCCACCAGCACCGGGAATGAAAAACTGTTTTTT
CDR3: CATSTGNEKLFF

J: TRBJ1-3
D: NA
V: TRBV5-8
size: NA
DNA: TGTGCCAGCAGCTTAGTTCAGGGCGTTTCTGGAAACACCATATATTTT
CDR3: CASSLVQGVSGNTIYF

J: TRBJ2-3
D: TRBD2
V: TRBV4-1
size: NA
DNA: TGCGCCAGCAGCCAAGAGGGACTAGCGGCCAGGGGGGATACGCAGTATTTT
CDR3: CASSQEGLAARGDTQYF

J: TRBJ2-7
D: TRBD2
V: TRBV7-9
size: NA
DNA: TGTTCCAGCAGCCCGCGGACTAGCGCCTACGAGCAGTACTTC
CDR3: CSSSPRTSAYEQYF

J: TRBJ1-4
D: TRBD1
V: TRBV2
size: few
DNA: TGTGCCAGCAGTGAAGTCCCGACAGGGAGGAAAGAAAAACTGTTTTTT
CDR3: CASSEVPTGRKEKLFF

J: TRBJ1-5
D: NA
V: TRBV2
size: NA
DNA: TGTGCCAGCAGCGGTGACACGACTAGCAATCAGCCCCAGCATTTT
CDR3: CASSGDTTSNQPQHF

J: TRBJ2-6
D: NA
V: TRBV11-2
size: NA
DNA: TGTGCCAGCAGTACCTTCAGGGTAACTGGGGCCAACGTCCTGACTTTC
CDR3: CASSTFRVTGANVLTF

J: TRBJ2-7
D: NA
V: TRBV4-3
size: NA
DNA: TGCGCCAGCAGCCAAGATTGGAGCAGGGGAAGCTACGAGCAGTACTTC
CDR3: CASSQDWSRGSYEQYF

J: TRBJ1-3
D: NA
V: TRBV21-1
size: NA
DNA: TGTGCCAGCAGCAAAGGGCAGGGTGGGTTGGCTATGTGTGGAAACACCATATATTTT
CDR3: CASSKGQGGLAMCGNTIYF

J: TRBJ1-6
D: NA
V: TRBV9
size: NA
DNA: TGTGCCAGCAGCGTAATGGAGTCACCCCTCCACTTT
CDR3: CASSVMESPLHF

J: TRBJ2-3
D: NA
V: TRBV7-2
size: NA
DNA: TGTGCCAGCAGCTTAGAGTTTTCCGGTGCAGATACGCAGTATTTT
CDR3: CASSLEFSGADTQYF

J: TRBJ2-3
D: TRBD1
V: TRBV6-5
size: NA
DNA: TGTGCCAGCAGGCTACACAGGGGAAGCACAGATACGCAGTATTTT
CDR3: CASRLHRGSTDTQYF

J: TRBJ1-3
D: TRBD1
V: TRBV9
size: NA
DNA: TGTGCCAGCAGCGACTGGGACAGCTCTGGAAACACCATATATTTT
CDR3: CASSDWDSSGNTIYF

J: TRBJ1-1
D: TRBD1
V: TRBV7-6
size: NA
DNA: TGTGCCAGCAGCGTTGGGACAGCTGAAGCTTTCTTT
CDR3: CASSVGTAEAFF

J: TRBJ2-7
D: TRBD1
V: TRBV6-6
size: once
DNA: TGTGCCAGCAGTACGACAGGGGGCGAGCAGTACTTC
CDR3: CASSTTGGEQYF